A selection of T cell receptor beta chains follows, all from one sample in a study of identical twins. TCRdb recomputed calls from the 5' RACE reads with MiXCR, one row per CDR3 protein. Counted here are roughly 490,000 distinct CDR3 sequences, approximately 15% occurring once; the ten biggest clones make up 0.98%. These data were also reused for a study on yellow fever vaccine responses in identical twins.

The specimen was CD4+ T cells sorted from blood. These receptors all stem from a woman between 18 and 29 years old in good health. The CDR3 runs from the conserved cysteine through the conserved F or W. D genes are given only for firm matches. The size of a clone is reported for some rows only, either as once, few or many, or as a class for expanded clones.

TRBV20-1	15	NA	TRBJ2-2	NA	TGCAGTGCGGGGGACCGAAGGAAGAACACCGGGGAGCTGTTTTTT	CSAGDRRKNTGELFF
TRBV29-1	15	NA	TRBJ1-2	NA	TGCAGCGTTGGTGGGGGGACGGTCGGGGACACTGGCTACACCTTC	CSVGGGTVGDTGYTF
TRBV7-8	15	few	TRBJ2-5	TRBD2	TGTGCCAGCAGCCAGGGGTCACTAGCGGGAAAGACCCAGTACTTC	CASSQGSLAGKTQYF
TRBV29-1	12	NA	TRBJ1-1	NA	TGCAGCGTTGGGGAGGGGAACACTGAAGCTTTCTTT	CSVGEGNTEAFF
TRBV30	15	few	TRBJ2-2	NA	TGTGCCTGGAGTGGGTCCAGGACAGACACCGGGGAGCTGTTTTTT	CAWSGSRTDTGELFF
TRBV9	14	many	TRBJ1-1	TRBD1	TGTGCCAGCAGCGCTCGGACAGGGAACACTGAAGCTTTCTTT	CASSARTGNTEAFF
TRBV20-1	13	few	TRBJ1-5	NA	TGCAGTGCTAGTGATCCTGGCAATCAGCCCCAGCATTTT	CSASDPGNQPQHF
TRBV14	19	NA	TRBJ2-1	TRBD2	TGTGCCAGCAGCCAAGATTCCTGGTCGGGTGCGGGAGGGTACAATGAGCAGTTCTTC	CASSQDSWSGAGGYNEQFF
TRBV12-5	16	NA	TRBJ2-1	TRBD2	TGTGCTAGTAGTCCCCTAGCGGGGGGGCTTCGGAATGAGCAGTTCTTC	CASSPLAGGLRNEQFF
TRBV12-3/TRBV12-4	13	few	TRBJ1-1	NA	TGTGCCAGCAGTTTAGCCGAGGGGGGTCAAGCTTTCTTT	CASSLAEGGQAFF
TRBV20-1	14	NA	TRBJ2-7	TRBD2	TGCAGTGCTAGTTCCAGCGGGGGGGCGTACGAGCAGTACTTC	CSASSSGGAYEQYF
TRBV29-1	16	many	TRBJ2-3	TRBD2	TGCAGCGTCCTAGCCGGGACTAGCGGGGCCACAGATACGCAGTATTTT	CSVLAGTSGATDTQYF
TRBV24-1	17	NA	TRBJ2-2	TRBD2	TGTGCCACCAGTGACCCCACTAGCGGGAGTTGGACCGGGGAGCTGTTTTTT	CATSDPTSGSWTGELFF
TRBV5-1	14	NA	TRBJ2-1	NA	TGCGCCAGCAGCTTGGGGGGCGAAGCCCGTGAGCAGTTCTTC	CASSLGGEAREQFF
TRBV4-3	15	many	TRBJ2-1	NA	TGCGCCAGCTCCCTCAGAGGCAGGGGATTCAATGAGCAGTTCTTC	CASSLRGRGFNEQFF
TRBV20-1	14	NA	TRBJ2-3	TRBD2	TGCAGTGCTAGAGTCGGGGGGTTCACAGATACGCAGTATTTT	CSARVGGFTDTQYF
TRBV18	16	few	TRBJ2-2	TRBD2	TGTGCCAGCTCACCAATCCAGCGGGAGCTCTCCGGGGAGCTGTTTTTT	CASSPIQRELSGELFF
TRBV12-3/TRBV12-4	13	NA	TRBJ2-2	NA	TGTGCCAGCAGTCAACTAGCTTCCGGGGAGCTGTTTTTT	CASSQLASGELFF
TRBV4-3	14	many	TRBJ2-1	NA	TGCGCCAGCAGCCAAGTGGACTTAAGAAATGAGCAGTTCTTC	CASSQVDLRNEQFF
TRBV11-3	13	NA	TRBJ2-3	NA	TGTGCCAGCAGTATCCGCGCGGACGATACGCAGTATTTT	CASSIRADDTQYF
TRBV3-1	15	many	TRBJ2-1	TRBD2	TGTGCCAGCAGCTTAACGTTAGCGGGGAGGAATGAGCAGTTCTTC	CASSLTLAGRNEQFF
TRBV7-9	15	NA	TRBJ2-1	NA	TGTGCCAGCAGCTTAGGATTTGGGGGGGCGGCTGAGCAGTTCTTC	CASSLGFGGAAEQFF
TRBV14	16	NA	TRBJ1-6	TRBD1	TGTGCCAGCAGCCAGGGTGGCAGGGGGGTGAATTCACCCCTCCACTTT	CASSQGGRGVNSPLHF
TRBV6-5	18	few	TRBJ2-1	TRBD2	TGTGCCAGCAGTTACTCGCGGGGGGCCTCGAGCTCCTACAATGAGCAGTTCTTC	CASSYSRGASSSYNEQFF
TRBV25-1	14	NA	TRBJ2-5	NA	TGTGCCAGCAGTGAAGGGCCCAGGGGTGAGACCCAGTACTTC	CASSEGPRGETQYF
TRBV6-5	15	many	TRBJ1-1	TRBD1	TGTGCCAGCAGTTACTCATGGACAGGGGGCACTGAAGCTTTCTTT	CASSYSWTGGTEAFF
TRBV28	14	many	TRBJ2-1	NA	TGTGCCAGCAGTTTAGGCGGGGCGGACAATGAGCAGTTCTTC	CASSLGGADNEQFF
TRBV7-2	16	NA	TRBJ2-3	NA	TGTGCCAGCAGCAACCGTCCGGCGGTTAGCACAGATACGCAGTATTTT	CASSNRPAVSTDTQYF
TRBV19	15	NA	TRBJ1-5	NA	TGTGCCAGTAGTATCGACAGGTTGGGGTATCAGCCCCAGCATTTT	CASSIDRLGYQPQHF
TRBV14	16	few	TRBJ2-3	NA	TGTGCCAGCAGCCAAGAATTCCGGGGTCCGGGGGATACGCAGTATTTT	CASSQEFRGPGDTQYF
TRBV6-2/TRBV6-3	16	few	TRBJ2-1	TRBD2	TGTGCCAGCAGTTACGGGACTAGCCATTCCTACAATGAGCAGTTCTTC	CASSYGTSHSYNEQFF
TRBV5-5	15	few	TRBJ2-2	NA	TGTGCCAGCAGCTTGTTGCCAGGGGACACCGGGGAGCTGTTTTTT	CASSLLPGDTGELFF
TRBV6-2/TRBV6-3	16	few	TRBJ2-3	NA	TGTGCCAGCAGTTACGGTCTGGGATCTTACACAGATACGCAGTATTTT	CASSYGLGSYTDTQYF
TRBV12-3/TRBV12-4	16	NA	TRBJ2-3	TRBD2	TGTGCCAGCAGTCCTGTAGCGGGGGTGGGCACAGATACGCAGTATTTT	CASSPVAGVGTDTQYF
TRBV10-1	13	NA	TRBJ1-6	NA	TGCGCCAGCAGTGGACCGTTCGGCGGCCCCCTCCACTTT	CASSGPFGGPLHF